This is a list of T cell receptor beta chains from one sample in a study of blood T cell repertoires in COVID-19. The method was immunoSEQ multiplex PCR; TCRdb's version includes in-frame clones alone and lacks a portion of them. Of approximately 280,000 clones listed, roughly 85% are singletons. Material for sequencing was peripheral blood. The receptors were sampled from a man aged 50 to 59 with active or convalescent COVID-19. Both conserved end residues are part of each CDR3. Each record gives: clone size, CDR3 length, V gene, D gene, J gene, CDR3 DNA, CDR3 protein. The D gene is left open where the match is weak. Clone size is shown for a subset of rows, as once, few, many or a class of expanded clone.

>once|19|TRBV11-2|TRBD2|TRBJ2-2
TGTGCCAGCAGGCCCGGGACTAGCGGGTCGGTGACGAACACCGGGGAGCTGTTTTTT
CASRPGTSGSVTNTGELFF
>once|14|TRBV15|.|TRBJ1-5
TGTGCCACCAGCAGAGATATTAACTATCAGCCCCAGCATTTT
CATSRDINYQPQHF
>.|14|TRBV5-1|TRBD1|TRBJ1-3
TGCGCCAGCAGCGGACAGGGGACTGGAAACACCATATATTTT
CASSGQGTGNTIYF
>.|15|TRBV2|.|TRBJ1-1
TGTGCCAGCAGACCCGGGACACGGGGAGGGACTGAAGCTTTCTTT
CASRPGTRGGTEAFF
>.|16|TRBV6-1|TRBD1|TRBJ1-2
TGTGCCAGCAGTGAGGGACAGGCGAGATCTAACTATGGCTACACCTTC
CASSEGQARSNYGYTF
>.|14|TRBV7-9|.|TRBJ1-2
TGTGCCAGCAGCTTCTCGCAGGAAATATCTGGCTACACCTTC
CASSFSQEISGYTF
>.|14|TRBV28|.|TRBJ1-6
TGTGCCAGCACGGTGAGCTCCTATAATTCACCCCTCCACTTT
CASTVSSYNSPLHF
>.|18|TRBV19|TRBD2|TRBJ2-5
TGTGCCAGTAGTGGTTCCGGGACTAGCGGGAGGCCGGGAGAGACCCAGTACTTC
CASSGSGTSGRPGETQYF
>.|16|TRBV3-1/TRBV3-2|.|TRBJ2-5
TGTGCCAGCAGCCGGGAGGGGGGCGCGCGACAAGAGACCCAGTACTTC
CASSREGGARQETQYF
>.|15|TRBV7-8|TRBD1|TRBJ2-1
TGTGCCAGCAGCCGAGGGGGCTACTCCTACAATGAGCAGTTCTTC
CASSRGGYSYNEQFF
>.|15|TRBV7-8|.|TRBJ1-1
TGTGCCAGCAGTCCTCGGCGGTACATGAACACTGAAGCTTTCTTT
CASSPRRYMNTEAFF
>.|17|TRBV9|.|TRBJ2-7
TGTGCCAGCAGCGTAGCCCCAATAATTTCCAGCTCCTACGAGCAGTACTTC
CASSVAPIISSSYEQYF
>.|13|TRBV28|TRBD1|TRBJ2-7
TGTGCCAGCAAGAGGGCCATTGGGACAGCGACTTACTTC
CASKRAIGTATYF
>.|14|TRBV18|TRBD1|TRBJ2-7
TGTGCCAGCTCAAATGGACAGGCTCTAGGAGAGCAGTACTTC
CASSNGQALGEQYF
>.|14|TRBV5-1|TRBD1|TRBJ2-7
TGCGCCAGCAGCTCGCCGGGACAGGGGGGCGAGCAGTACTTC
CASSSPGQGGEQYF
>.|15|TRBV5-1|TRBD1|TRBJ1-2
TGCGCCAGCAGCCCGACAGGGCCACCTAACTATGGCTACACCTTC
CASSPTGPPNYGYTF
>.|16|TRBV10-3|.|TRBJ1-1
TGTGCCATCAGTGAGTCGAGCCGGGGATCGGGGACTGAAGCTTTCTTT
CAISESSRGSGTEAFF
>.|13|TRBV12-3/TRBV12-4|TRBD2|TRBJ2-7
TGTGCCAGCTCCACAGCGGGAGCCTACGAGCAGTACTTC
CASSTAGAYEQYF
>.|15|TRBV18|.|TRBJ2-4
TGTGCCAGCTCACCTACTGTTGGAGGACGAAACATTCAGTACTTC
CASSPTVGGRNIQYF
>.|14|TRBV19|.|TRBJ1-1
TGTGCCAGTACCTACAGTTTAGCGGGCACTGAAGCTTTCTTT
CASTYSLAGTEAFF
>.|15|TRBV19|.|TRBJ1-2
TGTGCCAGTAGTCCGGGAGGGGGTCGGGACTATGGCTACACCTTC
CASSPGGGRDYGYTF
>.|15|TRBV6-5|TRBD2|TRBJ2-3
TGTGCCAGCAGCCGCGGGAGTGCGGTCGTAGATACGCAGTATTTT
CASSRGSAVVDTQYF
>.|16|TRBV4-3|.|TRBJ2-7
TGCGCCAGCAGCCAAACCCTGGGACACGGCAGCTACGAGCAGTACTTC
CASSQTLGHGSYEQYF
>.|15|TRBV2|.|TRBJ1-3
TGTGCCAGCAGTAAAGGTCCGGGCTCTGGAAACACCATATATTTT
CASSKGPGSGNTIYF
>once|14|TRBV7-2|.|TRBJ2-1
TGTGCCAGCAGACCAGGTGGAGCGGTAAGTGAGCAGTTCTTC
CASRPGGAVSEQFF
>.|14|TRBV7-9|TRBD1|TRBJ1-1
TGTGCCAGCAGCTTTGGACAGGTAAACACTGAAGCTTTCTTT
CASSFGQVNTEAFF
>.|16|TRBV5-5|TRBD2|TRBJ2-1
TGTGCCAGCAGCGGACCCCTAGCGGGAGCCCTCAATGAGCAGTTCTTC
CASSGPLAGALNEQFF
>.|13|TRBV9|.|TRBJ1-1
TGTGCCAGCAGCCTTATCCCGAACACTGAAGCTTTCTTT
CASSLIPNTEAFF
>.|14|TRBV28|.|TRBJ2-3
TGTGCCAGCCACAACTCGGGGATGGCAGATACGCAGTATTTT
CASHNSGMADTQYF
>.|17|TRBV12-5|TRBD2|TRBJ2-7
TGTGCTAGTGGTTCCCGAGGGACTAGCGGGAGGGCCTTCGAGCAGTACTTC
CASGSRGTSGRAFEQYF
>.|16|TRBV19|.|TRBJ1-6
TGTGCCAGTGGAGACAGGATGAGCTCCTATAATTCACCCCTCCACTTT
CASGDRMSSYNSPLHF